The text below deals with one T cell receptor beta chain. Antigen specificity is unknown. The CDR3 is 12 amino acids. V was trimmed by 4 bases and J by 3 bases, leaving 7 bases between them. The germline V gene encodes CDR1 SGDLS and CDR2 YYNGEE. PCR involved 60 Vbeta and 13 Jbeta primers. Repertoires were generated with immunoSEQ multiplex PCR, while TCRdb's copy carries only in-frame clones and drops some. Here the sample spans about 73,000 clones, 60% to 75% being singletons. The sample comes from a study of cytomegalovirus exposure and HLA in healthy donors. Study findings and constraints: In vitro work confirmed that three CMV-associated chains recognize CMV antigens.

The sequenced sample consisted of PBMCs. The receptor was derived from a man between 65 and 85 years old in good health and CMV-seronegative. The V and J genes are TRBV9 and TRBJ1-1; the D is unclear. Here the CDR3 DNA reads TGTGCCAGCAGCCGCGGGGACACTGAAGCTTTCTTT. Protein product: CASSRGDTEAFF.